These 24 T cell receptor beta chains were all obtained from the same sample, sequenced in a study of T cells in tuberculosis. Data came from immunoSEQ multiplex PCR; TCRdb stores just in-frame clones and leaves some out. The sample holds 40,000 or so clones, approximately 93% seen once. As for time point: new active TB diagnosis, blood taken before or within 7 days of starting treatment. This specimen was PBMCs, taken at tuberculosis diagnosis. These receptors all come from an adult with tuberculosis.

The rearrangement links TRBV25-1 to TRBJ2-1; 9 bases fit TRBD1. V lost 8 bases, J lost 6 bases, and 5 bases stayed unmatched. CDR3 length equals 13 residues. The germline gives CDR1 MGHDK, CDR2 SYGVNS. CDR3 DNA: TGTGCCAGCGGGACAGGGTTTGCCAATGAGCAGTTCTTC. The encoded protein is CASGTGFANEQFF.

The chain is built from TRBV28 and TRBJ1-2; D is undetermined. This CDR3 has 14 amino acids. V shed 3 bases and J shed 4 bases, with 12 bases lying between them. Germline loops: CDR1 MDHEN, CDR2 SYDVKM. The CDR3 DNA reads TGTGCCAGCAGTTTTTTGAGATCCCTCTATGGCTACACCTTC. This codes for CASSFLRSLYGYTF.

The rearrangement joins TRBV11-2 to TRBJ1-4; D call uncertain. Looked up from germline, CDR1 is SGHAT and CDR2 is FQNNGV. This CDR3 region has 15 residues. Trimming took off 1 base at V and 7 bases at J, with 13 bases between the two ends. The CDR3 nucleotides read TGTGCCAGCAGCTTAGTAGGCGGGTTTGGTGAAAAACTGTTTTTT. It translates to CASSLVGGFGEKLFF.

CDR3 residues: CAWSLTGQGRNQPQHF. The CDR3, as DNA: TGTGCCTGGAGTCTGACGGGACAGGGACGCAATCAGCCCCAGCATTTT. The chain is built from TRBV30 and TRBJ1-5, with 9 bases matching TRBD1. The ends lost 2 bases at V and 2 bases at J; junction bases unmatched: 7. The length of the CDR3 is 16 residues. CDR1 is GTSNPN, CDR2 SVGIG, per germline (reference sequence).

As DNA, the CDR3 is TGTGCCAGCAGCCCCGGGAGGGACTATGGCTACACCTTC. Its protein is CASSPGRDYGYTF. The chain employs TRBV7-9 and TRBJ1-2; unclear D gene. The germline V gene has CDR1 SEHNR and CDR2 FQNEAQ (reference sequence). V was trimmed by 5 bases and J by 3 bases, leaving 10 bases between them. This CDR3 region has 13 residues.

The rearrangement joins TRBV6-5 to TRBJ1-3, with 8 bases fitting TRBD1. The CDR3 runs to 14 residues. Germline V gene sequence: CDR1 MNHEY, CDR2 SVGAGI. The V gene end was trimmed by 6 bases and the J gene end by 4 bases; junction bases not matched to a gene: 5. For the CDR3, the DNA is TGTGCCAGCAGGCCAGACAGGGGAGGAAACACCATATATTTT. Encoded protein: CASRPDRGGNTIYF.

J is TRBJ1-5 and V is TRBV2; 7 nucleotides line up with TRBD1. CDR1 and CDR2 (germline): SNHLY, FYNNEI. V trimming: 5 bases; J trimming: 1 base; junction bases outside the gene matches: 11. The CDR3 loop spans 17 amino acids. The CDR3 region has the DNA TGTGCCAGCAGTCACCGACAGGGAATGTGGAGCAATCAGCCCCAGCATTTT. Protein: CASSHRQGMWSNQPQHF. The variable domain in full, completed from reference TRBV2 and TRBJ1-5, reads EPEVTQTPSHQVTQMGQEVILRCVPISNHLYFYWYRQILGQKVEFLVSFYNNEISEKSEIFDDQFSVERPDGSNFTLKIRSTKLEDSAMYFCASSHRQGMWSNQPQHFGDGTRLSIL.

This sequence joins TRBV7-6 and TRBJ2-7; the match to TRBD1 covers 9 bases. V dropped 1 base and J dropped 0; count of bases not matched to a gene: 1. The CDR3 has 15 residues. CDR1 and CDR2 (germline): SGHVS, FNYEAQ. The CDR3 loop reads CASSLDRGPSYEQYF. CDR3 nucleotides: TGTGCCAGCAGCTTAGACAGGGGGCCCTCCTACGAGCAGTACTTC. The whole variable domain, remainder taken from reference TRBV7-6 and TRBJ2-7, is GAGVSQSPRYKVTKRGQDVALRCDPISGHVSLYWYRQALGQGPEFLTYFNYEAQQDKSGLPNDRFSAERPEGSISTLTIQRTEQRDSAMYRCASSLDRGPSYEQYFGPGTRLTVT.

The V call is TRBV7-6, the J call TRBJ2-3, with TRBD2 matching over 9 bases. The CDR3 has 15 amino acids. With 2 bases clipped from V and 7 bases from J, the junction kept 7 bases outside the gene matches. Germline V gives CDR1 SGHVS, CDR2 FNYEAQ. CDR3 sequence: CASSLLGLATYTQYF. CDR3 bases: TGTGCCAGCAGCTTATTAGGACTAGCGACATATACGCAGTATTTT.

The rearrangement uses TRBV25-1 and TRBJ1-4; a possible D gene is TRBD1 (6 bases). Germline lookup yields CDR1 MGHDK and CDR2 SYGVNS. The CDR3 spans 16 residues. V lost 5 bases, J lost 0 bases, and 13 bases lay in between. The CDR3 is CASSSNRDPTNEKLFF. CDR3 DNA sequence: TGTGCCAGCAGTTCAAACAGGGACCCAACTAATGAAAAACTGTTTTTT.

The CDR3 is CASSPRGLAGGTDTQYF. The CDR3, as DNA: TGTGCCAGCAGCCCAAGAGGACTAGCGGGGGGCACAGATACGCAGTATTTT. This chain uses TRBV5-8 with TRBJ2-3; 13 bases map to TRBD2. V lost 4 bases, J lost 1 base, and 6 bases stayed unmatched. Germline-derived CDR1 and CDR2 are SGHTS and YDEGEE. The CDR3 contains 17 residues.

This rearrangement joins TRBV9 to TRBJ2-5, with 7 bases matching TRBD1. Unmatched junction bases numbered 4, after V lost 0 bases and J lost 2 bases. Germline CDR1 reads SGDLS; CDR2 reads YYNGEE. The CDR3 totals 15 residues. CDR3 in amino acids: CASSVGGRGQETQYF. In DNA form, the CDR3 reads TGTGCCAGCAGCGTAGGGGGCAGGGGGCAAGAGACCCAGTACTTC. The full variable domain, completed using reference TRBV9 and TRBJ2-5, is DSGVTQTPKHLITATGQRVTLRCSPRSGDLSVYWYQQSLDQGLQFLIQYYNGEERAKGNILERFSAQQFPDLHSELNLSSLELGDSALYFCASSVGGRGQETQYFGPGTRLLVL.

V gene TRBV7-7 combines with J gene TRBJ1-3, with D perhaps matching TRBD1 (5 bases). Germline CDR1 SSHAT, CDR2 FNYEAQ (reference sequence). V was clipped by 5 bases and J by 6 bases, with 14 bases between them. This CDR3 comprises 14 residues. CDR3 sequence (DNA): TGTGCCAGCAGCCTCAGGGTCGACGCAAACACCATATATTTT. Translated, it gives CASSLRVDANTIYF.

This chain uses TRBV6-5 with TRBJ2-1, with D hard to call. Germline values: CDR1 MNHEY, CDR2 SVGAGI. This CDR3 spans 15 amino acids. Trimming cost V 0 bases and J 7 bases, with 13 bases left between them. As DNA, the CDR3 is TGTGCCAGCAGTTACTCGCTCCGCGGAGCTAATGAGCAGTTCTTC. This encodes CASSYSLRGANEQFF.

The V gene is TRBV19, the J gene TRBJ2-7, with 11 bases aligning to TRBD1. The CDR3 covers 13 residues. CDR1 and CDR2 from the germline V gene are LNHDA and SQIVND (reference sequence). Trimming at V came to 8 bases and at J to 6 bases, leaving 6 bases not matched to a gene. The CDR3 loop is CASGQGAFGEQYF. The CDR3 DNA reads TGTGCCAGTGGACAGGGGGCGTTCGGCGAGCAGTACTTC.

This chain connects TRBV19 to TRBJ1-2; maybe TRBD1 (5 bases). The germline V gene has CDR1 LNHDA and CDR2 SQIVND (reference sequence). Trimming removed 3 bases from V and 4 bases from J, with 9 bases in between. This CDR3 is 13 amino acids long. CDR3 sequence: CASSIPGSYGYTF. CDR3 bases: TGTGCCAGTAGTATCCCAGGGTCCTATGGCTACACCTTC.

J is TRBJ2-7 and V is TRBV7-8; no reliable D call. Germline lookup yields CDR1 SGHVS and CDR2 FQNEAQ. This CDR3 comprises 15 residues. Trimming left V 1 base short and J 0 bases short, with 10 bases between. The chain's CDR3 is CASSLDEILSYEQYF. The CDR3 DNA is TGTGCCAGCAGCTTAGATGAGATTCTCTCCTACGAGCAGTACTTC.

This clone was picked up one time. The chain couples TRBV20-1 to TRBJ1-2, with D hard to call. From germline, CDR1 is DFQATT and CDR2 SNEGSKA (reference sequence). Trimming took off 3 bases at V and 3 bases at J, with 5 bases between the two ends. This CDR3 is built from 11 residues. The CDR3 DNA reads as TGCAGTGCTAGGGGCGACTATGGCTACACCTTC. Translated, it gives CSARGDYGYTF.

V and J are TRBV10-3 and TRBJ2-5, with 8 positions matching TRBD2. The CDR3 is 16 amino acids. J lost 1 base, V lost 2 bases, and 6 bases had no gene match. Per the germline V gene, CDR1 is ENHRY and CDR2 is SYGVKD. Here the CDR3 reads CAISEGLARSQETQYF. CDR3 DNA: TGTGCCATCAGTGAGGGACTAGCCAGAAGCCAAGAGACCCAGTACTTC.

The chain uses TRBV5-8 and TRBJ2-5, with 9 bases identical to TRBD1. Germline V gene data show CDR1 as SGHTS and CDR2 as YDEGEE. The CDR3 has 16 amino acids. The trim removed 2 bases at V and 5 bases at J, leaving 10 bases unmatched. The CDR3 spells CASSLGTGNIRETQYF. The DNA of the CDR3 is TGTGCCAGCAGCTTAGGGACAGGGAATATCAGGGAGACCCAGTACTTC.

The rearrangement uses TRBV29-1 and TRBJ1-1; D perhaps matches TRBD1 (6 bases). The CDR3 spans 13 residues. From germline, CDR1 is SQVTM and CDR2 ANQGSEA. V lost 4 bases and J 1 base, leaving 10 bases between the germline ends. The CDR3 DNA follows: TGCAGCGTTGTGAAAGGGGGGAACACTGAAGCTTTCTTT. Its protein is CSVVKGGNTEAFF. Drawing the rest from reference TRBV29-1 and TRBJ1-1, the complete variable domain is SAVISQKPSRDICQRGTSLTIQCQVDSQVTMMFWYRQQPGQSLTLIATANQGSEATYESGFVIDKFPISRPNLTFSTLTVSNMSPEDSSIYLCSVVKGGNTEAFFGQGTRLTVV.

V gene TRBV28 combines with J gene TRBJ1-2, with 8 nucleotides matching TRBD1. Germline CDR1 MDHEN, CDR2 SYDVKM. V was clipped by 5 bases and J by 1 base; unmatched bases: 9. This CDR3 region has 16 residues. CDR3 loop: CASSATQGAFNYGYTF. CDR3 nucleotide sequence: TGTGCCAGCAGTGCCACCCAGGGGGCTTTTAACTATGGCTACACCTTC.

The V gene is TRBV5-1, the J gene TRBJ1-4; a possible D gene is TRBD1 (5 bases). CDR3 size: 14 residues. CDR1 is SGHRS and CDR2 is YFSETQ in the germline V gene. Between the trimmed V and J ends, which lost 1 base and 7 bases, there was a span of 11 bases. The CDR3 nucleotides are TGCGCCAGCAGCTTGCAGGGATCTGGTGAAAAACTGTTTTTT. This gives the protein CASSLQGSGEKLFF.

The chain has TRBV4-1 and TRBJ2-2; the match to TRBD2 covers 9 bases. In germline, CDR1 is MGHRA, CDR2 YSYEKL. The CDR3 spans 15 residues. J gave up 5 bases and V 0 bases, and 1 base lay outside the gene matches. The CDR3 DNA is TGCGCCAGCAGCCAAGACGCGGGAGGGACCGGGGAGCTGTTTTTT. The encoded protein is CASSQDAGGTGELFF.